The rows below give T cell receptor beta chains drawn from one sample of a study of blood T cell repertoires in COVID-19. TCRdb's copy holds only in-frame clones and misses some; the assay was immunoSEQ multiplex PCR. The sample includes a few hundred thousand clones, around 84% of them seen just once. Material: peripheral blood. Receptors originate from a man aged 60 to 69 with acute or convalescent COVID-19. CDR3s include the opening cysteine and the closing phenylalanine or tryptophan. The D gene is left open where the match is weak. Size tells how often a clone was seen (once, few, many) or the class of an expanded clone, and some rows leave it out.

j_gene: TRBJ2-1
v_gene: TRBV13
d_gene: TRBD2
abundance: NA
CDR3nt: TGTGCCAGCAGCGTGGGGACTAGCCGCGCACATGAGCAGTTCTTC
CDR3aa: CASSVGTSRAHEQFF

j_gene: TRBJ1-1
v_gene: TRBV19
d_gene: NA
abundance: once
CDR3nt: TGTGCCAGTAGTATCCCAGGAACTTACACTGAAGCTTTCTTT
CDR3aa: CASSIPGTYTEAFF

j_gene: TRBJ2-5
v_gene: TRBV5-4
d_gene: TRBD1
abundance: NA
CDR3nt: TGTGCCAGCAGCGAAGACAGGGACCAAGAGACCCAGTACTTC
CDR3aa: CASSEDRDQETQYF

j_gene: TRBJ2-7
v_gene: TRBV19
d_gene: NA
abundance: NA
CDR3nt: TGTGCCAGTAGTCCTGACAGTTCCGAGCAGTACTTC
CDR3aa: CASSPDSSEQYF

j_gene: TRBJ2-7
v_gene: TRBV7-2
d_gene: NA
abundance: NA
CDR3nt: TGTGCCAGCAGCTTAGGAAGGAGCGAGCAGTACTTC
CDR3aa: CASSLGRSEQYF

j_gene: TRBJ2-1
v_gene: TRBV6-5
d_gene: NA
abundance: NA
CDR3nt: TGTGCCAGCAGTCCCACTACCCCGAGGGGGTATGAGCAGTTCTTC
CDR3aa: CASSPTTPRGYEQFF

j_gene: TRBJ1-6
v_gene: TRBV28
d_gene: NA
abundance: NA
CDR3nt: TGTGCCAGCGGTTTATCGCGTGGGCAGGGCTATAGGGGTTCACCCCTCCACTTT
CDR3aa: CASGLSRGQGYRGSPLHF

j_gene: TRBJ1-4
v_gene: TRBV4-2
d_gene: NA
abundance: NA
CDR3nt: TGTGCCAGCAGCCAAGCCATGACAGGTGTGAATAATGAAAAACTGTTTTTT
CDR3aa: CASSQAMTGVNNEKLFF

j_gene: TRBJ2-7
v_gene: TRBV4-2
d_gene: NA
abundance: NA
CDR3nt: TGTGCCAGCAGCCAAGATCCAGGACAGAGCTCCTACGAGCAGTACTTC
CDR3aa: CASSQDPGQSSYEQYF

j_gene: TRBJ2-1
v_gene: TRBV3-1/TRBV3-2
d_gene: NA
abundance: NA
CDR3nt: TGTGCCAGCAGCCAAGGGGACACCTACAATGAGCAGTTCTTC
CDR3aa: CASSQGDTYNEQFF

j_gene: TRBJ2-3
v_gene: TRBV2
d_gene: TRBD1
abundance: NA
CDR3nt: TGTGCCAGCAGTCAAGACAGGGGCCGGGGAGATACGCAGTATTTT
CDR3aa: CASSQDRGRGDTQYF

j_gene: TRBJ2-1
v_gene: TRBV2
d_gene: NA
abundance: NA
CDR3nt: TGTGCCAGCAACCGCCTACAGGAAAATGAGCAGTTCTTC
CDR3aa: CASNRLQENEQFF

j_gene: TRBJ2-7
v_gene: TRBV6-5
d_gene: NA
abundance: NA
CDR3nt: TGTGCCAGCAGCCACGGGGTGGGGACTTACTACGAGCAGTACTTC
CDR3aa: CASSHGVGTYYEQYF

j_gene: TRBJ1-1
v_gene: TRBV20-1
d_gene: NA
abundance: once
CDR3nt: TGCAGTGCTAGTAGAGGGTACACTGAAGCTTTCTTT
CDR3aa: CSASRGYTEAFF

j_gene: TRBJ2-5
v_gene: TRBV2
d_gene: NA
abundance: NA
CDR3nt: TGTGCCAGCAGTGGCAACAGGCAAGAGACCCAGTACTTC
CDR3aa: CASSGNRQETQYF

j_gene: TRBJ2-5
v_gene: TRBV2
d_gene: TRBD2
abundance: few
CDR3nt: TGTGCCAGCAGGCCCGGACTAGCAGAGACCCAGTACTTC
CDR3aa: CASRPGLAETQYF

j_gene: TRBJ2-1
v_gene: TRBV18
d_gene: TRBD1
abundance: NA
CDR3nt: TGTGCCAGCTCATTCGGACAGGGGGGATACAATGAGCAGTTCTTC
CDR3aa: CASSFGQGGYNEQFF

j_gene: TRBJ1-2
v_gene: TRBV6-5
d_gene: NA
abundance: few
CDR3nt: TGTGCCAGCAGTTACGGGGGGGCGCAAGGAGGCTACACCTTC
CDR3aa: CASSYGGAQGGYTF

j_gene: TRBJ2-7
v_gene: TRBV11-2
d_gene: TRBD2
abundance: NA
CDR3nt: TGTGCCAGCAGCTTAATCTCCCGGGAGGGCCACTACGAGCAGTACTTC
CDR3aa: CASSLISREGHYEQYF

j_gene: TRBJ2-5
v_gene: TRBV2
d_gene: NA
abundance: NA
CDR3nt: TGTGCCAGCGGTCGTGCGGTCCAAGAGACCCAGTACTTC
CDR3aa: CASGRAVQETQYF

j_gene: TRBJ2-1
v_gene: TRBV11-1
d_gene: TRBD2
abundance: once
CDR3nt: TGTGCCAGCAGCTCTAGCGGGGGGGCTCAGAATGAGCAGTTCTTC
CDR3aa: CASSSSGGAQNEQFF

j_gene: TRBJ2-2
v_gene: TRBV19
d_gene: TRBD2
abundance: NA
CDR3nt: TGTGCCAGTAGTGCGCTAGCGGGGGGTGTCACCGGGGAGCTGTTTTTT
CDR3aa: CASSALAGGVTGELFF

j_gene: TRBJ1-5
v_gene: TRBV5-1
d_gene: NA
abundance: NA
CDR3nt: TGCGCCAGCAGCCTGGATGCGGGGAACCAGCCCCAGCATTTT
CDR3aa: CASSLDAGNQPQHF